The T cell receptor beta chain described here comes from a study of blood T cell repertoires in COVID-19. About the study: Some COVID-19 samples were acute and others convalescent; all came from the United States, Italy and Spain. From T cells, B-cell-depleted T cells, or PBMCs came the material, which was cDNA or gDNA.

Original methodology: Estimation of nucleated cell counts was performed using reference gene primer amplification. Profiling relied on immunoSEQ multiplex PCR, and the TCRdb table lists in-frame clones only, not all of them. The D gene and trimming were derived from the DNA, and the V and J assignments and clone size from that table. The sample shows about 76,000 clones, 75% to 85% of them seen only once. V was cut by 1 base and J by 1 base, with 7 bases left in between. This CDR3 is 14 amino acids long. Germline V gene lookup returns CDR1 SGHDN and CDR2 FVKESK. The chain uses TRBV14 and TRBJ1-1; no clear D. The sample taken for sequencing was peripheral blood. The sequence was obtained from a human donor in a cohort sampled during active COVID-19. The CDR3 DNA sequence: TGTGCCAGCAGCCAAGGGCAGAAGAACACTGAAGCTTTCTTT. As protein: CASSQGQKNTEAFF. The whole variable domain, filled in from reference TRBV14 and TRBJ1-1, reads EAGVTQFPSHSVIEKGQTVTLRCDPISGHDNLYWYRRVMGKEIKFLLHFVKESKQDESGMPNNRFLAERTGGTYSTLKVQPAELEDSGVYFCASSQGQKNTEAFFGQGTRLTVV.